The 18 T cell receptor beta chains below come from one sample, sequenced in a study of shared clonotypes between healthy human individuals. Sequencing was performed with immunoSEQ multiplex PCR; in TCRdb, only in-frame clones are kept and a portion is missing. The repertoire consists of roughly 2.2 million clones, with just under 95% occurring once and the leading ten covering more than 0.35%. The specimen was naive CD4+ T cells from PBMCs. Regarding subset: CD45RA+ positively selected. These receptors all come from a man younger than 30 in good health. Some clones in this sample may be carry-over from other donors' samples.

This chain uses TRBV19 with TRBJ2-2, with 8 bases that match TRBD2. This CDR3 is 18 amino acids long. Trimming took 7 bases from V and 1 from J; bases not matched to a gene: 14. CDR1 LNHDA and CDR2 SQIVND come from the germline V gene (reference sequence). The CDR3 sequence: CASKTYQGLAKNTGELFF. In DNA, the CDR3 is TGTGCCAGTAAGACTTACCAAGGACTAGCAAAGAACACCGGGGAGCTGTTTTTT. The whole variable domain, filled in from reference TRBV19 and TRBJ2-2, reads DGGITQSPKYLFRKEGQNVTLSCEQNLNHDAMYWYRQDPGQGLRLIYYSQIVNDFQKGDIAEGYSVSREKKESFPLTVTSAQKNPTAFYLCASKTYQGLAKNTGELFFGEGSRLTVL.

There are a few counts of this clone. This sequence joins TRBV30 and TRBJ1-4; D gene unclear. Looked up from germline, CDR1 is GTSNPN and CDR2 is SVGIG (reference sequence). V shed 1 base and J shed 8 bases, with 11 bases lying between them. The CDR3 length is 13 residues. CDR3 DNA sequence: TGTGCCTGGAGTGCCGGGCCTGGGGAAAAACTGTTTTTT. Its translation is CAWSAGPGEKLFF.

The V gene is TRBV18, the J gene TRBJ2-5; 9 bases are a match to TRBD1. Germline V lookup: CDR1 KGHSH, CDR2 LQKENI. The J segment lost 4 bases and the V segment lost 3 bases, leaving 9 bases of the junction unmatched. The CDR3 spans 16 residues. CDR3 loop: CASSPSGTGFRETQYF. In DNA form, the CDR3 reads TGTGCCAGCTCACCGTCCGGGACAGGGTTCCGAGAGACCCAGTACTTC.

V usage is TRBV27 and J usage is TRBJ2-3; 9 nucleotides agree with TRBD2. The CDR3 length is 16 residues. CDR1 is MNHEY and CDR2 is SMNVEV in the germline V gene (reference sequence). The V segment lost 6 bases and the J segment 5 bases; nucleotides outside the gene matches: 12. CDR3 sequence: CASSPPLAGVRDTQYF. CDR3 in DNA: TGTGCCAGCAGCCCTCCGTTAGCGGGAGTCAGAGATACGCAGTATTTT.

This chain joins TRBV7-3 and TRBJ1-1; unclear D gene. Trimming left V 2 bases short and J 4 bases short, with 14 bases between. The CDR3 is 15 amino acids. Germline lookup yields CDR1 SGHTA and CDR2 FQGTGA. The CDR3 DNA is TGTGCCAGCAGCTTAGGGTGGTCCCGCCCCACTGAAGCTTTCTTT. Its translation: CASSLGWSRPTEAFF.

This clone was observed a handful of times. In DNA, the CDR3 is TGCGCCAGCAGCGTGGACGGGAGCTCCTACAATGAGCAGTTCTTC. Protein: CASSVDGSSYNEQFF. The chain joins TRBV5-1 to TRBJ2-1; D is perhaps TRBD2 (6 bases). V lost 4 bases, J lost 0 bases, and 11 bases lay in between. Germline CDR1 is SGHRS and CDR2 is YFSETQ. The CDR3 is 15 residues long.

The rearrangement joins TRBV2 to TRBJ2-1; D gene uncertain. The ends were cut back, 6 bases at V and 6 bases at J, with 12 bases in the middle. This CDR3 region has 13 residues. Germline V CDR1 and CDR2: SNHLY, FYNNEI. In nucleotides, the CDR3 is TGTGCCAGCAGCCCCGGGCCCAGCAATGAGCAGTTCTTC. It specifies CASSPGPSNEQFF.

The CDR3 reads CASMTLPGQLDTDTQYF. The CDR3 region has the DNA TGTGCCAGCATGACCCTTCCGGGACAGCTAGACACAGATACGCAGTATTTT. The chain is built from TRBV28 and TRBJ2-3; TRBD1 matches 7 bases. The CDR3 length is 17 residues. Germline values: CDR1 MDHEN, CDR2 SYDVKM. The V gene end was trimmed by 7 bases and the J gene end by 2 bases; junction bases not matched to a gene: 15.

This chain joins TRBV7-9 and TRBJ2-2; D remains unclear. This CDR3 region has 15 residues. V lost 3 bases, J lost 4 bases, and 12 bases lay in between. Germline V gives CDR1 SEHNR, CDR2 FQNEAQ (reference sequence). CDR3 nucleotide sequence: TGTGCCAGCAGCTTGAGTCTCTTAATCACCGGGGAGCTGTTTTTT. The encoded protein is CASSLSLLITGELFF.

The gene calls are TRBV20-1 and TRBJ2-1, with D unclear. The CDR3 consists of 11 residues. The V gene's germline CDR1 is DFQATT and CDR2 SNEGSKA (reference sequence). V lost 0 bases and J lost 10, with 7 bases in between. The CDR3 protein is CSARESWEQFF. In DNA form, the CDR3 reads TGCAGTGCTAGAGAGTCATGGGAGCAGTTCTTC.

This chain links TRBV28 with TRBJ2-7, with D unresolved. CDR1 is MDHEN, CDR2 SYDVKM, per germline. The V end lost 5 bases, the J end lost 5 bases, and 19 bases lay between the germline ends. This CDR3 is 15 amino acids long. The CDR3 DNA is TGTGCCAGCAGTAGCCACCTCGGAGCCGCCAACGAGCAGTACTTC. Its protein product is CASSSHLGAANEQYF.

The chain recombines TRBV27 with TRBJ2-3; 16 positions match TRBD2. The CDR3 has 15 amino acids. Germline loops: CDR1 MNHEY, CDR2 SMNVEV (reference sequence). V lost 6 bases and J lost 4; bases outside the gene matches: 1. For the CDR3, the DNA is TGTGCCAGCAGGGGGACTAGCGGGAGGGCAGATACGCAGTATTTT. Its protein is CASRGTSGRADTQYF.

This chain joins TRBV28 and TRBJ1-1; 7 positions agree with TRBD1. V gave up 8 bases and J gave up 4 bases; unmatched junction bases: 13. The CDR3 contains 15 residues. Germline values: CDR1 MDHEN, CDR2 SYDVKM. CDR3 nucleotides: TGTGCCAGCGGAGCAGGGGGGGCCGGGGGCACTGAAGCTTTCTTT. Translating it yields CASGAGGAGGTEAFF.

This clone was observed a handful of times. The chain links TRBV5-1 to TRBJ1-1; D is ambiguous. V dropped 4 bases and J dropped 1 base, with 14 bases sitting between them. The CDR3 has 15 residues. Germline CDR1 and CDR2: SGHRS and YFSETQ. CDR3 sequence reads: CASSQPGVRNTEAFF. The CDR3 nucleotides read TGCGCCAGCAGCCAGCCCGGGGTCAGGAACACTGAAGCTTTCTTT.

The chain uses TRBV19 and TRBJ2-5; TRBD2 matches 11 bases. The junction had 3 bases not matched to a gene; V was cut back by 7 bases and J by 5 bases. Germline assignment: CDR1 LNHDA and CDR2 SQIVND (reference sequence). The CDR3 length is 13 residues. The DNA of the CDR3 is TGTGCCAGTAAACTAGCGGGAGATGAGACCCAGTACTTC. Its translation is CASKLAGDETQYF.

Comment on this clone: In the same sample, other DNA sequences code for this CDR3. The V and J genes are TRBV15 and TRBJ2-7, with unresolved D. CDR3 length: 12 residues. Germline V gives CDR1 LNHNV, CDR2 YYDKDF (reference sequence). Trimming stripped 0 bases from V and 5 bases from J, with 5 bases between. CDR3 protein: CATSRDRNEQYF. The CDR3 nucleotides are TGTGCCACCAGCAGAGATCGCAACGAGCAGTACTTC. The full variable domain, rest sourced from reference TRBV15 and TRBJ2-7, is DAMVIQNPRYQVTQFGKPVTLSCSQTLNHNVMYWYQQKSSQAPKLLFHYYDKDFNNEADTPDNFQSRRPNTSFCFLDIRSPGLGDTAMYLCATSRDRNEQYFGPGTRLTVT.

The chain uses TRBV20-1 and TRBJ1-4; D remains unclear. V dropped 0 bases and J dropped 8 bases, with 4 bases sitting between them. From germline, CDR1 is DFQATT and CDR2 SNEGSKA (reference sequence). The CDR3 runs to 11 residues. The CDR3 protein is CSAREGEKLFF. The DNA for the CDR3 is TGCAGTGCTAGAGAAGGGGAAAAACTGTTTTTT.

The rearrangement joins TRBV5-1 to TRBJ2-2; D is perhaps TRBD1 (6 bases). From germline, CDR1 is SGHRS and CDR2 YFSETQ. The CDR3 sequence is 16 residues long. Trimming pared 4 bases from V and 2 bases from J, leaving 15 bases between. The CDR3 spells CASSGTTGTNTGELFF. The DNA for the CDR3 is TGCGCCAGCAGCGGGACCACAGGGACCAACACCGGGGAGCTGTTTTTT.